One sample yielded the 3 T cell receptor beta chains listed below, sequenced in a study of blood T cells in healthy people across ages (dated by TCRdb to about 2015). The library was prepared using 5' RACE. The sequencer listed for this sample is Illumina HiSeq 2500. A second about 6 to 11 cycle PCR used a sample-barcoded 5' primer and a J-beta primer mix. The public reads were run again by TCRdb, first through fastp at Q25 and then through MiXCR, and only productive beta chains were kept. Identical CDR3 protein sequences are pooled into one entry, listed with their most common genes and DNA. The sample table holds roughly 500,000 distinct CDR3 sequences, of which around 24% were seen once. The biggest ten clones account for 8.7% of the sample. The sample was also reused in another study, on T cells of mothers and their children.

Material: blood. The receptors originated from a boy between 10 and 17 years old in good health.

The CDR3 nucleotides are TGTGCCAGCAGTCCAAGACTAGTAGGCTCCTACAATGAGCAGTTCTTC. This translates into CASSPRLVGSYNEQFF. This chain links TRBV28 with TRBJ2-1; D may be TRBD2 (6 bases). In germline, CDR1 is MDHEN, CDR2 SYDVKM. Deletions cut 5 bases from V and 0 bases from J, with 14 bases between. The length of the CDR3 is 16 residues. The full variable domain, rest sourced from reference TRBV28 and TRBJ2-1, is DVKVTQSSRYLVKRTGEKVFLECVQDMDHENMFWYRQDPGLGLRLIYFSYDVKMKEKGDIPEGYSVSREKKERFSLILESASTNQTSMYLCASSPRLVGSYNEQFFGPGTRLTVL.

The J gene is TRBJ2-7, the V gene TRBV4-3; no firm D call. The CDR3 contains 15 residues. The ends were cut back, 0 bases at V and 0 bases at J, with 9 bases in the middle. Germline assignment: CDR1 LGHNA and CDR2 YSLEER. The CDR3 region is CASSQEWQSSYEQYF. CDR3 sequence (DNA): TGCGCCAGCAGCCAAGAGTGGCAGAGCTCCTACGAGCAGTACTTC.

This chain links TRBV2 with TRBJ2-5, with 15 bases matching TRBD2. TRBJ2-1 matches the DNA end more closely, so the J call is doubtful. The germline CDR1 and CDR2 sequences are SNHLY and FYNNEI. This CDR3 spans 16 amino acids. CDR3 protein: CASSFRTSGGAGEQFF. The CDR3 DNA follows: TGTGCCAGCAGTTTTCGGACTAGCGGGGGGGCCGGTGAGCAGTTCTTC.